Included here is one T cell receptor beta chain sequence, with context. This clonotype has only a few counts. Its antigen has not been determined. There are no base qualities to consult, and no much larger clone falls within one base. Library generation was performed with 5' RACE. The run used an Illumina HiSeq 2500. A second PCR of 7 to 11 cycles was performed with a sample-barcoded 5' primer and a J-beta primer mix. A unique molecular identifier was introduced onto each TCR beta cDNA molecule by a template-switch 5' adaptor carrying 12 random nucleotides. Each sample yielded at least 2.5 million CDR3-containing paired-end reads. All of the RNA was converted into first-strand cDNA using the Mint cDNA synthesis kit, with a TRBC-specific oligonucleotide serving as the primer. Following uracil-DNA glycosylase treatment, all cDNA underwent a first 18-cycle PCR with the universal primers M1SS and BC2_uni_R. The paper's data handling went like this. For normalization, 1 million high-quality reads were randomly selected from each sample, with every read carrying a distinct molecular identifier. Instead of being binned into consensus sequences, reads with shared molecular identifiers were discarded. MiTCR, with a Q25 quality threshold and the strictest error-elimination algorithm, was used for CDR3 identification, clonotype clustering and error correction. A nonparametric unseen species model with Euler transformation was used to estimate a lower bound on total TCR beta diversity. TCRdb reprocessing: public reads trimmed at Q25 with fastp, clones called with MiXCR, in-frame beta chains kept. Records with the same CDR3 protein are collapsed into one entry carrying the most frequent genes and DNA. It is TCRdb's table, rather than the study itself, that gives the V and J calls and clone size. This sample has under 950,000 distinct CDR3 sequences in its table, and over 20% of those were observed once. The top ten constitute 22% of the sample.

The 35 to 40 donors, aged about 6 to 95 years, were systemically healthy Caucasian individuals from Russia. Roughly 11 milliliters of peripheral blood were drawn from each donor into EDTA-treated Vacutainer tubes. PBMCs were isolated by Ficoll-Paque density-gradient centrifugation, with at least 6 million obtained per sample. Trizol reagent was used to extract total RNA from the PBMCs, yielding at least 6 micrograms per sample. For every donor, an aliquot of PBMCs went through flow cytometry to measure the percentages of naive CD45RAhigh/CD27high T cells. Here V drops 1 base and J drops 7 bases, and the junction holds 2 bases not matched to any gene. The CDR3 numbers 14 residues from cysteine through phenylalanine. Just the 42-base CDR3 DNA is kept, in frame starting at base 1. CDR1 is given as GTSNPN and CDR2 as SVGIG, both from the germline V gene (reference sequence). The sample comes from a study of blood T cells in healthy people across ages (dated by TCRdb to the mid-2010s). For context, the study as a whole: In model experiments, template switching captured about one uniquely barcoded TCR beta cDNA molecule for every two T cells. To avoid experimental bias, donors of different ages were spread randomly across the sequencing lanes. The donors were split into four age groups: young (average about 15 years), middle-aged (roughly 39), aged (approximately 60) and long-lived (about 82). Using deep sequencing normalized with unique cDNA molecular identifiers, the study measured how TCR beta repertoire diversity changes with age. Two additional independent replicas of 1 million unique cDNA reads from the same blood draw were analyzed for two donors (one aged 18 to 30 and one aged 80 or older).

General study outcomes and caveats: Donor CMV infection status was unknown, potentially confounding age-related changes in expanded clonotypes. Because profiling used bulk unsorted PBMCs, naive and antigen-experienced compartments could not be compared conclusively. Compared with the aged group, the long-lived group had more naive CD4+ T cells, fewer expanded clones and increased TCR diversity, suggesting age selection. Estimates of total diversity based on one million sequenced T cells were considered lower bounds and underestimates. The percentage of naive T cells measured by flow cytometry correlated strongly with observed TCR beta diversity. As age increased, observed TCR beta diversity per million T cells dropped in a roughly linear way, and a significant reduction was already evident by age 40.

The chain couples TRBV30 to TRBJ2-2, and TRBD2 matches 11 of the central bases. This receptor was taken from a man aged 65 to 79 in good health. The sample comprised blood. The DNA sequence is given as TGTGCCTGGAGTGGACTAGCGGGAATCGGGGAGCTGTTTTTT. Translated, it gives CAWSGLAGIGELFF.